This TCR beta chain originates from a study of vaccination effects on CD4 cells after COVID-19 (dated by TCRdb to the early 2020s). Concerning the study at large: Each participant received two doses of an mRNA SARS-CoV-2 vaccine, either BNT162b2 or mRNA-1273. In both COVID-19 convalescent patients and infection-naive vaccine recipients, the study compared SARS-CoV-2 spike-specific CD4+ TCR repertoires from before mRNA vaccination with those from after it. Altogether, roughly 10 COVID-19 convalescent patients and 4 SARS-CoV-2-naive healthy vaccine recipients made up the full study. Cultures from other donors in the study were sequenced using the Oncomine TCR Beta short-read assay on an Illumina iSeq 100. What the work shows at the level of the full study, not this receptor alone: In healthy vaccine recipients, vaccine-induced clones were almost all SARS-CoV-2 mono-reactive, with only 1 of 255 cross-reactive with common cold coronaviruses. At late post-vaccination timepoints, both infection-induced and vaccine-induced clones showed marked clonal contraction, consistent with waning T cell responses. Limitations of the study were the small number of convalescent patients and the absence of early post-infection timepoints.

Compared with germline, V lacks 6 bases and J lacks 3 bases; bases without a gene match: 13. The germline V gene gives CDR1 as SNHLY and CDR2 as FYNNEI. The cysteine opens and the phenylalanine closes a CDR3 of 17 amino acids. Kept here is only the CDR3 DNA, which spans 51 bases and is read in frame from base 1. The ViraFEST assay stimulated PBMC with viral peptide pools and then used TCR sequencing to identify antigen-specific CD4+ T cell clonotypes by expansion. After 10 days of culture, CD4+ T cells were isolated with the EasySep CD4+ T cell isolation kit. None of the healthy vaccine recipients had a prior SARS-CoV-2 infection, which was confirmed by nucleocapsid antibody tests that came back negative both before and after vaccination. Each well held 1.5 million to 2 million PBMC cultured in IMDM containing approximately 5% human AB serum, approximately 10 IU/ml IL-2 and gentamicin, along with around 11 ug/ml peptides. Half of the culture medium was replaced with fresh IL-2-containing medium on days 3 and 7. Unless otherwise noted, each peptide stimulation condition was cultured in triplicate wells. Using Ficoll-Paque Plus gradient centrifugation, PBMC were separated from whole blood and then either used fresh or cryopreserved at -140C. Overlapping peptide pools spanned the spike proteins of SARS-CoV-2 and the common cold coronaviruses HCoV-NL63, HCoV-OC43 and HCoV-229E. The QIAamp micro DNA kit was used to extract genomic DNA from the cultured CD4+ T cells.

A remark on this clone: Its antigen is unknown. No base qualities exist here, and no much larger clone lies one base off it.

The library was obtained by the immunoSEQ multiplex PCR assay. DNA from the cultured, isolated CD4+ T cells was subjected to TCR beta CDR3 sequencing. Turning to the authors' computational methods: Non-productive TCR sequences were removed, reads were trimmed to the CDR3 region, and CDR3s of at least 7 amino acids were retained. The MANAFEST web app was used to pick out antigen-specific clonotypes by comparing their expansion in peptide wells with that in reference cultures. For clones to be considered positive, expansion at FDR<0.05 versus reference and all other wells, an odds ratio above 5, and a frequency above 0.1% in two replicate wells were required. Cross-reactive clonotypes were defined as significantly expanded in SARS-CoV-2 spike wells and in at least one common cold coronavirus spike condition. Using the stringdist R package, CDR3 similarity was measured by Levenshtein distance, and unrooted trees were constructed with ape in R 3.6.1. This is the immuneACCESS table as TCRdb keeps it, with only in-frame sequences that have V and J called. A part of the clones is gone; compared with another copy, unresolved V genes explain less than half, and the rest is unexplained. V and J calls and clone size are those listed in that table; D and trimming were worked out from the DNA. The sample has around 19,000 clones on record, less than 85% of them singletons. Of the sample, 16% falls within the top ten clones.

This chain is built from TRBV2 and TRBJ2-7; TRBD1 matches 11 bases in the middle. The sample here was CD4+ T cells from PBMCs cultured with HCoV-229E spike peptides, taken before COVID-19 vaccination. Read against the paper, the sample's cell subset or site label means: HCoV-229E spike overlapping peptide pool stimulation. The source is a human donor who received a COVID-19 vaccine. The DNA sequence is as follows: TGTGCCAGCAGCCTTCCCCGTGCCGGGACAGGGGGCTACGAGCAGTACTTC. This encodes CASSLPRAGTGGYEQYF.